One sample yielded the 15 T cell receptor beta chains listed below, sequenced in a study of esophageal squamous cell carcinoma under preoperative chemotherapy (dated by TCRdb to 2017 to 2018). Library generation was performed with PCR. The run used a HiSeq X Ten. TCRdb reworked the public reads: Q25 trimming with fastp, MiXCR clone assembly, productive beta chains retained. One record per CDR3 amino acid sequence lists the most common genes and DNA. The sample yields 15,000 to 20,000 distinct CDR3 sequences; around 47% were counted once. The ten most abundant clones make up around 30% of the sample. Sample time point, as interpreted from the label and publication: before preoperative PTX-NDP chemotherapy. Sampling was done from a patient given preoperative chemotherapy. These TCRs come from a human donor with esophageal squamous cell carcinoma. The donor label of this sample is uncertain.

This rearrangement joins TRBV7-6 to TRBJ2-1, with D tentatively TRBD2 (5 bases). Germline V gene lookup returns CDR1 SGHVS and CDR2 FNYEAQ. This CDR3 has 13 residues. V lost 1 base and J lost 10, with 11 bases in between. CDR3 protein: CASSLERAREQFF. CDR3 in DNA: TGTGCCAGCAGCTTAGAGAGGGCAAGGGAGCAGTTCTTC.

Points on this clonotype: Since no conserved phenylalanine or tryptophan closes the CDR3, a read error is the likely cause. The J gene is TRBJ2-5, the V gene TRBV7-2; the match to TRBD2 covers 10 bases. Per the germline V gene, CDR1 is SGHTA and CDR2 is FQGNSA. V was pared by 2 bases and J by 5 bases, with 8 bases of the junction left unmatched. This CDR3 region has 16 residues. CDR3 in amino acids: CASSLTWASGSETQYC. As DNA, the CDR3 is TGTGCCAGCAGCTTAACGTGGGCTAGCGGGAGTGAGACCCAGTACTGC.

The chain uses TRBV12-3 or TRBV12-4 and TRBJ2-1, with a tentative D call TRBD1 (6 bases). The DNA end is a closer match to TRBJ2-7, so the J assignment may be wrong. The CDR3 is 17 amino acids. The CDR3 sequence: CASSPDRFISSYNEQYF. DNA of the CDR3: TGTGCCAGCAGCCCCGACAGGTTTATTAGCTCCTACAATGAGCAGTACTTC.

The chain recombines TRBV6-1 with TRBJ2-1; 13 nucleotides line up with TRBD2. The CDR3 length is 17 residues. Germline CDR1 reads MNHNS; CDR2 reads SASEGT. The junction had 14 bases not matched to a gene; V was cut back by 6 bases and J by 9 bases. CDR3 DNA sequence: TGTGCCAGCAGGGGGACTAGCGGGGCCCCTGGGGGGGGTGAGCAGTTCTTC. It translates to CASRGTSGAPGGGEQFF.

This clonotype was seen only a few times. V and J are TRBV7-2 and TRBJ2-7; the D call may be TRBD1 or TRBD2 (5 bases each). The CDR3 covers 14 residues. V shed 7 bases and J shed 6 bases, with 19 bases lying between them. Germline V lookup: CDR1 SGHTA, CDR2 FQGNSA. The DNA for the CDR3 is TGTGCCAGCACCCTATTTGGGGGAATCTCCGAGCAGTACTTC. It translates to CASTLFGGISEQYF.

This clonotype has just a few counts. The chain links TRBV7-3 to TRBJ2-3; possibly TRBD2 for D (5 bases). CDR3 size: 16 residues. Looked up from germline, CDR1 is SGHTA and CDR2 is FQGTGA. V was clipped by 2 bases and J by 0 bases, with 12 bases between them. The CDR3 DNA reads TGTGCCAGCAGCTTAGCGGGTAGTACTAGCACAGATACGCAGTATTTT. It is translated as CASSLAGSTSTDTQYF.

The CDR3 DNA reads as TGTGCTAGCTCCGGGGACCTCTATGGGACCCAGTACTTC. This gives the protein CASSGDLYGTQYF. The J gene is TRBJ2-5, the V gene TRBV7-7, with D perhaps assigned TRBD1 or TRBD2 (5 bases each). Germline values: CDR1 SSHAT, CDR2 FNYEAQ (reference sequence). The CDR3 extends over 13 amino acids. The full variable domain, in which reference TRBV7-7 and TRBJ2-5 provide the parts outside the CDR3, is GAGVSQSPRYKVTKRGQDVTLRCDPISSHATLYWYQQALGQGPEFLTYFNYEAQPDKSGLPSDRFSAERPEGSISTLTIQRTEQRDSAMYRCASSGDLYGTQYFGPGTRLLVL.

As concerns this clonotype: Relative to the germline gene, one junction end is altered; a read error may explain this. The chain employs TRBV11-3 and TRBJ2-3; TRBD2 aligns across 8 bases. Germline-derived CDR1 and CDR2 are SGHNT and YENEEA. There are 16 residues in the CDR3. Written as DNA, the CDR3 is TGTGCCAGCAGCTCTCGGGGGGGGTGGGCCACAAACATGCAGTACTTT. Its protein is CASSSRGGWATNMQYF.

The J gene is TRBJ2-3, the V gene TRBV7-2, with 14 bases lining up with TRBD2. V lost 2 bases and J lost 14; bases outside the gene matches: 24. Per germline, CDR1 SGHTA and CDR2 FQGNSA. This CDR3 is built from 20 residues. The CDR3 coding sequence is TGTGCCAGCAGCTTATTCGGGACTAGCGGGAGACTTATCGGTTCCGGGGCGCTGTATTTT. Its protein is CASSLFGTSGRLIGSGALYF.

This clonotype was recorded at least ten times. In DNA form, the CDR3 reads TGTGCCAGCAGTAAGCGGGGGATACACGAGCAGTACTTC. It yields the protein CASSKRGIHEQYF. The V and J genes are TRBV11-3 and TRBJ2-7, with TRBD2 matching over 8 bases. Germline V CDR1 and CDR2: SGHNT, YENEEA. The CDR3 is 13 amino acids. Germline trimming cut 6 bases from V and 5 bases from J; bases unmatched to any gene: 6.

This clonotype occurred many times. The J gene is TRBJ2-5, the V gene TRBV27, with D tentatively TRBD2 (5 bases). The germline gives CDR1 MNHEY, CDR2 SMNVEV (reference sequence). There are 15 residues in the CDR3. The V end was cut by 5 bases, the J end by 11 bases, with 24 bases between. The CDR3 DNA reads as TGTGCCAGCAGTCTGTCCGTCAGCGGCTACAATGAGCAGTACTTC. The encoded protein is CASSLSVSGYNEQYF.

Comment on this clonotype: One end of the junction varies from germline; a read error may be responsible. The chain uses TRBV10-3 and TRBJ2-5; maybe TRBD2 (6 bases). The J call may not be correct, given that the DNA end is closer to TRBJ2-1. The CDR3 has 13 amino acids. The germline V gene encodes CDR1 ENHRY and CDR2 SYGVKD. The chain's CDR3 is CAISRDSHNEQFF. Written as DNA, the CDR3 is TGTGCCATCAGTCGGGACTCCCACAATGAGCAGTTCTTC.

As concerns this clonotype: Mismatch with germline at one junction end may stem from a read error. DNA of the CDR3: TGTGCCAGCTCCCGAGGAGTACGAACAGGGGCCAAGGTCCTGACCTTC. Residues: CASSRGVRTGAKVLTF. This chain links TRBV6-2 or TRBV6-3 with TRBJ2-5; 7 nucleotides align to TRBD1. The CDR3 length is 16 residues. Germline CDR1 and CDR2: MNHEY and SVGEGT.

The rearrangement links TRBV7-2 to TRBJ2-3; 12 bases agree with TRBD2. The J call is uncertain, as TRBJ2-5 better fits the DNA end. The CDR3 contains 15 residues. In germline, CDR1 is SGHTA, CDR2 FQGNSA. This chain's CDR3 is CASSSRTSGVRAQYF. The CDR3 nucleotides read TGTGCCAGCAGCTCACGGACTAGCGGGGTTCGGGCCCAGTACTTC.

This clonotype was observed at least ten times. The genes are TRBV7-2 and TRBJ2-1, with D perhaps matching TRBD2 (6 bases). The CDR3 is 15 amino acids. CDR1 and CDR2 from the germline V gene are SGHTA and FQGNSA. Deletions cut 2 bases from V and 10 bases from J, with 18 bases between. CDR3 region: CASSLMASGAGEQFF. As DNA, the CDR3 is TGTGCCAGCAGCTTAATGGCTAGTGGGGCGGGGGAGCAGTTCTTC.